Listed here are 16 T cell receptor beta chains from one sample, sequenced in a study of tumor-infiltrating lymphocytes in primary liver carcinoma. Reverse transcription of around 500 ng total RNA with a constant-region primer produced TCR beta cDNA. Slightly modified ARM-PCR, run as three nested multiplex PCR rounds, produced the TCR beta libraries. TRBV1-TRBV30 forward primers paired with a C-beta reverse primer were used in the first two PCR rounds, which ran roughly 9 cycles each. TCRdb analysed the multiplex PCR reads with MiXCR anew, one entry per CDR3 protein. Counted here are just under 45,000 distinct CDR3 sequences, around 70% occurring once; the ten biggest clones make up 15% to 20%. Unsorted bulk tissue, about 19-30 mg of it, served as the source for co-extraction of RNA and DNA. The sequenced sample consisted of liver tumor tissue from sampling region 2. As to subset: tumor region T2, inferior pole. The receptors here all came from a middle-aged man with primary liver carcinoma and hepatitis B virus infection.

This clonotype rates as medium-sized. The chain has TRBV29-1 and TRBJ2-7; D is perhaps TRBD1 (5 bases). Germline-derived CDR1 and CDR2 are SQVTM and ANQGSEA. The germline V and J ends were trimmed by 6 bases and 0 bases, with 12 bases remaining between them. This CDR3 spans 13 amino acids. The CDR3 DNA follows: TGCAGCGTGACAGTCCCCCTCTCCTACGAGCAGTACTTC. Protein product: CSVTVPLSYEQYF.

This chain links TRBV5-4 with TRBJ1-2, with TRBD1 identical over 9 bases. CDR1 is SGHNT and CDR2 is YYREEE in the germline V gene (reference sequence). The ends lost 10 bases at V and 6 bases at J; junction bases unmatched: 13. The CDR3 has 14 amino acids. The CDR3 coding sequence is TGTGCCGCCAGTAGCAGACAGGGGGACCATGGCTACACCTTC. This codes for CAASSRQGDHGYTF.

The genes are TRBV5-1 and TRBJ2-1; 8 bases are a match to TRBD1. Germline CDR1 SGHRS, CDR2 YFSETQ. Losses at the gene ends were 6 bases for V and 4 bases for J; bases not matched to a gene: 9. CDR3 length: 15 residues. The CDR3 reads CASNSQGATYNEQFF. For the CDR3, the DNA is TGCGCCAGCAACTCTCAGGGGGCAACATACAATGAGCAGTTCTTC.

In the case of this clonotype: This clone may be a read error of a much larger clone one base away. The gene calls are TRBV19 and TRBJ1-1; the D is unclear. The CDR3 is made up of 13 amino acids. In germline, CDR1 is LNHDA, CDR2 SQIVND (reference sequence). V shed 7 bases and J shed 0 bases, with 9 bases lying between them. The CDR3 region is CASKSPMNTEAFF. CDR3 coding DNA: TGTGCCAGTAAATCTCCGATGAACACTGAAGCTTTCTTT.

Comment on this clonotype: At one end the junction does not follow the germline gene, possibly because of a read error. The chain carries TRBV28 and TRBJ1-1; TRBD1 agrees at 8 bases. The CDR3 consists of 15 residues. Germline loops: CDR1 MDHEN, CDR2 SYDVKM. The CDR3: CASSLSANRGTVACF. In DNA, the CDR3 is TGTGCCAGCAGTTTATCTGCTAACAGGGGGACTGTAGCTTGCTTC.

This clonotype was observed at least ten times. The CDR3 here is CSVEASAGNTIYF. The CDR3 region has the DNA TGCAGCGTTGAAGCCTCTGCTGGAAACACCATATATTTT. This chain links TRBV29-1 with TRBJ1-3; D remains unclear. V was pared by 1 base and J by 2 bases, with 6 bases between. The length of the CDR3 is 13 residues. The germline V gene encodes CDR1 SQVTM and CDR2 ANQGSEA.

As for this clonotype: A read error may account for a junction end that differs from germline. The chain carries TRBV4-2 and TRBJ1-6, with D maybe TRBD1 (5 bases). The CDR3 spans 16 residues. Germline CDR1 is LGHNA and CDR2 is YNFKEQ. The CDR3 loop is CTSSREGSGADSPLHF. The CDR3 DNA sequence: TGTACCAGCAGCCGAGAGGGGTCAGGAGCAGATTCACCCCTCCACTTT.

V usage is TRBV5-5 and J usage is TRBJ2-2; 10 bases line up with TRBD2. V shed 9 bases and J 3 bases; nucleotides not matched to a gene: 8. This CDR3 is built from 15 residues. In germline, CDR1 is SGHKS, CDR2 YYEKEE (reference sequence). CDR3 protein: CAISGTSVYTGELFF. The CDR3 nucleotides are TGTGCCATTAGTGGGACTAGCGTCTACACCGGGGAGCTGTTTTTT.

On this clonotype: Given the absence of the conserved phenylalanine or tryptophan at the CDR3 end, a read error is likely. The chain has TRBV14 and TRBJ1-1, with 7 bases identical to TRBD1. V trimming: 4 bases; J trimming: 11 bases; junction bases outside the gene matches: 13. Per germline, CDR1 SGHDN and CDR2 FVKESK. The CDR3 covers 14 residues. The CDR3 DNA reads TGTGCCAGCAGCCCTTCGGACAGGTTGGATGTGGCTTTCATT. As protein: CASSPSDRLDVAFI.

As concerns this clonotype: A junction boundary mismatches the germline segment, possibly from a read error. In DNA, the CDR3 is TGTGCCAGCAGCTTGGAGAGGGTCACGGGGGATGTCTACACCTTC. It specifies CASSLERVTGDVYTF. The chain employs TRBV5-1 and TRBJ1-2; TRBD1 is a possible D gene (5 bases). Per germline, CDR1 SGHRS and CDR2 YFSETQ. The CDR3 totals 15 residues.

As for this clonotype: The junction differs from germline at one of its ends, possibly a read error. The CDR3 DNA is TGCGCCAGTAGCTTACATCACAGGACGATCACCGGGGAGTTGTTTTTT. Its translation: CASSLHHRTITGELFF. This chain uses TRBV5-1 with TRBJ2-2, with D possibly being TRBD1 or TRBD2 (5 bases each). The CDR3 has 16 amino acids. Germline V CDR1 and CDR2: SGHRS, YFSETQ. Full variable domain (outside the CDR3, taken from reference TRBV5-1 and TRBJ2-2): KAGVTQTPRYLIKTRGQQVTLSCSPISGHRSVSWYQQTPGQGLQFLFEYFSETQRNKGNFPGRFSGRQFSNSRSEMNVSTLELGDSALYLCASSLHHRTITGELFFGEGSRLTVL.

In its sample, this clonotype was seen once. The junction does not match germline at one end; this may be a read error. The rearrangement uses TRBV5-1 and TRBJ2-1; the D gene is possibly TRBD1 (6 bases). CDR3 length: 15 residues. The germline V gene encodes CDR1 SGHRS and CDR2 YFSETQ. The CDR3 is CASGSGTTLHNEQFF. The CDR3 DNA is TGCGCCAGCGGCTCCGGGACAACCCTACACAATGAGCAGTTCTTT.

The chain uses TRBV12-3 or TRBV12-4 and TRBJ2-7; 11 positions agree with TRBD2. This CDR3 spans 15 amino acids. Written as DNA, the CDR3 is TGTACAAGCAGTCCCCCCGGGACTAGCGGACATGAGCAGTACTTC. Protein: CTSSPPGTSGHEQYF.

As regards this clonotype: A single base separates this from a much larger clone, so it may be a read error. The chain is built from TRBV5-1 and TRBJ1-1; 7 nucleotides agree with TRBD1. The CDR3 is 15 amino acids. CDR1 and CDR2 (germline): SGHRS, YFSETQ. The CDR3 DNA follows: TGCGCCAACAGCAAGAGGGGACAGCAGAACACTGAAGCTTTCTTT. Its translation: CANSKRGQQNTEAFF. Drawing the rest from reference TRBV5-1 and TRBJ1-1, the complete variable domain is KAGVTQTPRYLIKTRGQQVTLSCSPISGHRSVSWYQQTPGQGLQFLFEYFSETQRNKGNFPGRFSGRQFSNSRSEMNVSTLELGDSALYLCANSKRGQQNTEAFFGQGTRLTVV.

On this clonotype itself: Sequence at one end of the junction differs from germline and may be a read error. The chain has TRBV5-4 and TRBJ2-7, with a possible D match to TRBD2 (6 bases). Germline assignment: CDR1 SGHNT and CDR2 YYREEE (reference sequence). This CDR3 has 14 residues. CDR3 in DNA: TGTGCCAGTAGCTTGCGGGACTTTCCCTACGATCAGTACTTC. Translated: CASSLRDFPYDQYF.

This clonotype turned up a few times. One end of the junction varies from germline; a read error may be responsible. The J gene is TRBJ2-7, the V gene TRBV29-1, with D possibly called TRBD1 or TRBD2 (5 bases each). The CDR3 is 16 residues long. Looked up from germline, CDR1 is SQVTM and CDR2 is ANQGSEA. The CDR3: CSTTTSGTGTPYEQCF. The CDR3 nucleotides are TGCAGCACCACGACATCTGGGACCGGCACTCCCTACGAGCAGTGCTTC.